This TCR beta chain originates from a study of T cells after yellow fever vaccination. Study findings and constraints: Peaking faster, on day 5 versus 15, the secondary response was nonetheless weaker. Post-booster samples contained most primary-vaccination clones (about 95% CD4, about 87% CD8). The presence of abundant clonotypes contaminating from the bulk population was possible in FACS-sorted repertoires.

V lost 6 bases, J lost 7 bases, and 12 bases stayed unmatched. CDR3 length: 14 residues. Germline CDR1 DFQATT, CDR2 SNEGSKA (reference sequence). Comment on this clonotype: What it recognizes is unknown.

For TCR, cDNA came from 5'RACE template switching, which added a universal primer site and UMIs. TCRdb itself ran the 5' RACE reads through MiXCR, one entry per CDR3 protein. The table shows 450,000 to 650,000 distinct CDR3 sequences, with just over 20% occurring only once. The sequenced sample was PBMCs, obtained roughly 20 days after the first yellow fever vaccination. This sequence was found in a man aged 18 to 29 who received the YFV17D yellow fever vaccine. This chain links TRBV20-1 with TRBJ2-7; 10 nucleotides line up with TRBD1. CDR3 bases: TGCAGTGCGTTCGGGACAGGGGTTTCTGGGGAGCAGTACTTC. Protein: CSAFGTGVSGEQYF.